The entry below describes one TCR beta chain. Its cognate antigen is unknown. The data were taken from a study of OX40 agonist ivuxolimab in advanced cancers. Notes on the study in general: More expanded clones were seen, on average, in CD8+ T cells than in CD4+. At 0.1 to 3.0 mg/kg, clonal expansion of CD4+ and CD8+ blood T cells had occurred by week 6.

Clones were read by immunoSEQ multiplex PCR, and TCRdb kept only the in-frame ones, dropping some. The profile shows about 68,000 clones, approximately 82% of them singletons. The sequence derives from an adult with an advanced solid tumor such as melanoma, head and neck, liver or kidney cancer. Specimen: CD4+ or CD8+ T cells sorted from blood, collected in a trial of the OX40 agonist ivuxolimab.

Here the CDR3 DNA reads TGTGCCAGCAGCGTTGCCGGCACAGGGGTCGAGACCCAGTACTTC. It specifies CASSVAGTGVETQYF. The genes are TRBV9 and TRBJ2-5, with 7 positions matching TRBD1. V dropped 2 bases and J dropped 5; count of bases not matched to a gene: 9. Germline-derived CDR1 and CDR2 are SGDLS and YYNGEE. The CDR3 covers 15 residues. The full variable domain, in which reference TRBV9 and TRBJ2-5 provide the parts outside the CDR3, is DSGVTQTPKHLITATGQRVTLRCSPRSGDLSVYWYQQSLDQGLQFLIQYYNGEERAKGNILERFSAQQFPDLHSELNLSSLELGDSALYFCASSVAGTGVETQYFGPGTRLLVL.